Given below is one T cell receptor (beta chain) in context. The CDR3 has 12 residues. Trimming cost V 5 bases and J 7 bases, with 9 bases left between them. Per germline, CDR1 SGHTA and CDR2 FQGNSA. The table came from immunoSEQ multiplex PCR; TCRdb's copy has only in-frame clones and leaves some out. The sample records 95,000 to 150,000 clones, 80% to 90% being singletons. This entry comes from a study of blood T cell repertoires in COVID-19. Study at large: The analysed material was cDNA or gDNA that came from T cells, B-cell-depleted T cells, or PBMCs.

The clonotype originates from a man aged 35-49 years with acute or convalescent COVID-19. The chain joins TRBV7-2 to TRBJ1-3; D is undetermined. Sequenced material: peripheral blood. CDR3: CASSPPGNTIYF. DNA for the CDR3: TGTGCCAGCAGCCCCCCGGGTAACACCATATATTTT.